The 16 T cell receptor beta chains in this list originate from one sample, sequenced in a study of OX40 agonist ivuxolimab in advanced cancers. Using immunoSEQ multiplex PCR, the repertoire was profiled, and TCRdb retains in-frame clones only, with some absent. The data contain over 50,000 clones, around 93% of them singletons. This sample comprised CD4+ or CD8+ T cells sorted from blood, obtained in a trial of the OX40 agonist ivuxolimab. Receptors were obtained from an adult with an advanced solid tumor such as melanoma, head and neck, liver or kidney cancer.

This rearrangement joins TRBV2 to TRBJ1-1; D unresolved. The V end was cut by 9 bases, the J end by 4 bases, with 18 bases between. This CDR3 region has 14 residues. The germline CDR1 and CDR2 sequences are SNHLY and FYNNEI. CDR3 bases: TGTGCCAGGGAGACGGACCCCGGTGGCACTGAAGCTTTCTTT. Protein product: CARETDPGGTEAFF.

J is TRBJ2-3 and V is TRBV9; D remains unclear. CDR1 is SGDLS and CDR2 is YYNGEE in the germline V gene. Deletions cut 3 bases from V and 1 base from J, with 15 bases between. CDR3 length: 16 amino acids. The CDR3 DNA reads as TGTGCCAGCAGCGAACCCCAACCGGGCCGCACAGATACGCAGTATTTT. It encodes CASSEPQPGRTDTQYF.

The genes are TRBV27 and TRBJ2-7; 7 bases line up with TRBD1. The CDR3 spans 17 residues. Looked up from germline, CDR1 is MNHEY and CDR2 is SMNVEV (reference sequence). CDR3 nucleotides: TGTGCCAGCAGTTCGAGCCGCGACAGGGCTTCCCTCTACGAGCAGTGCGTC. It yields the protein CASSSSRDRASLYEQCV.

The chain couples TRBV28 to TRBJ2-7, with TRBD1 identical over 8 bases. CDR1 MDHEN and CDR2 SYDVKM come from the germline V gene. Trimming at V came to 5 bases and at J to 0 bases, leaving 3 bases not matched to a gene. This CDR3 is built from 14 residues. CDR3 coding DNA: TGTGCCAGCAGTCGGACAGGGAGCTCCTACGAGCAGTACTTC. Protein sequence: CASSRTGSSYEQYF.

The chain is built from TRBV13 and TRBJ2-3; 10 bases are shared with TRBD2. Germline V lookup: CDR1 PRHDT, CDR2 FYEKMQ (reference sequence). CDR3 length: 16 residues. The V segment lost 5 bases and the J segment 5 bases; nucleotides outside the gene matches: 10. The CDR3 DNA is TGTGCCAGCAGCCCAGGACCGGGACTAGCGAAAGATACGCAGTATTTT. Translating it yields CASSPGPGLAKDTQYF.

The chain uses TRBV14 and TRBJ2-1, with 7 nucleotides matching TRBD2. V lost 4 bases to trimming and J lost 4 bases; unmatched junction nucleotides: 4. There are 14 residues in the CDR3. Germline CDR1 reads SGHDN; CDR2 reads FVKESK. This CDR3 is CASSLLAGYNEQFF. The CDR3 DNA is TGTGCCAGCAGCCTATTAGCGGGTTACAATGAGCAGTTCTTC.

This clone was recorded a few times. Other DNA sequences of this sample code for an identical CDR3. The chain combines TRBV28 with TRBJ1-5; TRBD1 is a possible D gene (5 bases). Germline V lookup: CDR1 MDHEN, CDR2 SYDVKM. The CDR3 is made up of 15 amino acids. Trimming took off 3 bases at V and 2 bases at J, with 11 bases between the two ends. The CDR3 region has the DNA TGTGCCAGCAGTTTCTTGCGGGGGGGCAATCAGCCCCAGCATTTT. Translated: CASSFLRGGNQPQHF.

CDR3 protein: CASSSGQGDIQYF. As DNA, the CDR3 is TGTGCCAGCAGTTCGGGACAGGGGGACATTCAGTACTTC. V is TRBV6-5 and J is TRBJ2-4; the match to TRBD1 covers 11 bases. Trimming at V came to 4 bases and at J to 8 bases, leaving 1 base not matched to a gene. The CDR3 sequence is 13 residues long. Germline V gene lookup returns CDR1 MNHEY and CDR2 SVGAGI.

The chain is built from TRBV30 and TRBJ2-1; 10 nucleotides agree with TRBD1. CDR1 and CDR2 from the germline V gene are GTSNPN and SVGIG (reference sequence). Unmatched junction bases numbered 8, after V lost 6 bases and J lost 6 bases. CDR3 length: 14 residues. In DNA, the CDR3 is TGTGCCTGCGAGGAGCGGGACAGGGGCAATGAGCAGTTCTTC. Its translation: CACEERDRGNEQFF.

The CDR3 region is CASSISDAAIRSGYTF. CDR3 coding DNA: TGTGCCAGTAGTATTTCGGACGCGGCCATTAGGAGCGGCTACACCTTC. The V and J genes are TRBV19 and TRBJ1-2, with D unresolved. The length of the CDR3 is 16 residues. V dropped 3 bases and J dropped 8 bases, with 22 bases sitting between them. From germline, CDR1 is LNHDA and CDR2 SQIVND (reference sequence).

The chain has TRBV4-1 and TRBJ2-4; 10 bases are shared with TRBD2. The length of the CDR3 is 17 residues. With 0 bases clipped from V and 6 bases from J, the junction kept 8 bases outside the gene matches. Germline V lookup: CDR1 MGHRA, CDR2 YSYEKL. CDR3 protein: CASSQEPLAGVRNIQYF. The CDR3 bases are TGCGCCAGCAGCCAAGAGCCCCTAGCGGGGGTAAGAAACATTCAGTACTTC.

This chain connects TRBV27 to TRBJ1-4; unclear D gene. Germline V gene data show CDR1 as MNHEY and CDR2 as SMNVEV (reference sequence). This CDR3 is built from 13 residues. Trimming left V 1 base short and J 11 bases short, with 11 bases between. CDR3 sequence (DNA): TGTGCCAGCAGTTTATTGGGGTCGGAGAAACTGTTTTTT. Translating gives CASSLLGSEKLFF. Variable domain in full (rest from reference TRBV27 and TRBJ1-4): EAQVTQNPRYLITVTGKKLTVTCSQNMNHEYMSWYRQDPGLGLRQIYYSMNVEVTDKGDVPEGYKVSRKEKRNFPLILESPSPNQTSLYFCASSLLGSEKLFFGSGTQLSVL.

V gene TRBV4-3 combines with J gene TRBJ2-7; D is perhaps TRBD1 (5 bases). V was shortened by 2 bases and J by 0 bases, with 8 bases between the two germline ends. Germline V gives CDR1 LGHNA, CDR2 YSLEER. The CDR3 runs to 14 residues. The CDR3, as DNA: TGCGCCAGCAGCCAATTTCAGGGCTCCTACGAGCAGTACTTC. Protein: CASSQFQGSYEQYF.

V and J are TRBV4-2 and TRBJ1-6; tentative D call: TRBD1 (6 bases). Trimming cost V 4 bases and J 7 bases, with 14 bases left between them. Germline lookup yields CDR1 LGHNA and CDR2 YNFKEQ. This CDR3 is built from 15 residues. The CDR3 region is CASSLSGAENSPLHF. CDR3 bases: TGTGCCAGCAGCCTATCAGGGGCGGAGAATTCACCCCTCCACTTT.

The V call is TRBV6-6, the J call TRBJ2-1; D is unclear. Between the trimmed V and J ends, which lost 5 bases and 4 bases, there was a span of 9 bases. This CDR3 has 13 residues. CDR1 is MNHNY and CDR2 is SVGAGI in the germline V gene (reference sequence). The CDR3 nucleotides are TGTGCCAGCAGTCCTGCCTGGTACAATGAGCAGTTCTTC. Protein sequence: CASSPAWYNEQFF.

The rearrangement uses TRBV19 and TRBJ2-7; D unresolved. The CDR3 runs to 12 residues. Looked up from germline, CDR1 is LNHDA and CDR2 is SQIVND (reference sequence). V shed 5 bases and J shed 4 bases, with 9 bases lying between them. The CDR3 DNA sequence: TGTGCCAGTAGTTCCGTCCGGTACGAGCAGTACGTC. Its protein is CASSSVRYEQYV.